This T cell receptor beta chain was profiled in a study of regulatory T cells in long-lasting Graves disease. Time point: newly diagnosed GD, antithyroid drugs for less than 3 months. The TCR library was made from RNA that had been extracted from PBMCs in TRIzol. The CDR3 contains 18 residues. The germline gives CDR1 LGHDT, CDR2 YNNKEL (reference sequence). Trimming took 4 bases from V and 2 from J; bases not matched to a gene: 12. This clonotype was observed at least ten times. Sequencing libraries for TCR beta were prepared with iRepertoire HTBI primers and Arm-PCR of CDR3 regions. TCRdb reprocessed the multiplex PCR reads with MiXCR, giving one entry per CDR3 protein. The sample lists about 470,000 distinct CDR3 sequences, 15% to 20% seen once, with 12% in the top ten. Separately, the same data were catalogued under a study of T cells in Graves' hyperthyroidism and ophthalmopathy.

The clonotype comes from a man in his forties with Graves disease. This chain uses TRBV3-1 with TRBJ2-2, with 8 nucleotides matching TRBD2. The sequencing here drew on peripheral blood mononuclear cells (PBMCs), taken at new diagnosis, from a patient treated with antithyroid drugs. CDR3 protein: CASSLLVRREANTGELFF. The CDR3 DNA sequence: TGTGCCAGCAGCCTCCTAGTACGGCGGGAGGCCAACACCGGGGAGCTGTTTTTT.